Below are 20 T cell receptor beta chains sequenced from a single sample in a study of cytomegalovirus exposure and HLA in healthy donors. The PCR employed 60 Vbeta primers together with 13 Jbeta primers. The table came from immunoSEQ multiplex PCR; TCRdb's copy has only in-frame clones and leaves some out. In the table there are about 77,000 clones, roughly 80% of which are singletons. Sequencing was carried out using PBMCs. The receptors derive from a man aged 35 to 55 in good health and CMV-seronegative.

This rearrangement joins TRBV29-1 to TRBJ2-2, with 7 bases lining up with TRBD1. Trimming cost V 4 bases and J 6 bases; bases outside gene matches: 5. This CDR3 is 13 amino acids long. Germline V gene sequence: CDR1 SQVTM, CDR2 ANQGSEA. For the CDR3, the DNA is TGCAGCGTTGTCAAGGGGGCGGCCGGGGAGCTGTTTTTT. This encodes CSVVKGAAGELFF.

The chain uses TRBV19 and TRBJ2-5; 7 nucleotides line up with TRBD2. V was clipped by 8 bases and J by 7 bases; unmatched bases: 16. This CDR3 comprises 15 residues. Germline V gene lookup returns CDR1 LNHDA and CDR2 SQIVND (reference sequence). The CDR3: CASCNLAGVRRTQYF. The CDR3 DNA follows: TGTGCCAGTTGCAACCTCGCGGGAGTACGAAGGACCCAGTACTTC. The full variable domain, completed using reference TRBV19 and TRBJ2-5, is DGGITQSPKYLFRKEGQNVTLSCEQNLNHDAMYWYRQDPGQGLRLIYYSQIVNDFQKGDIAEGYSVSREKKESFPLTVTSAQKNPTAFYLCASCNLAGVRRTQYFGPGTRLLVL.

The gene calls are TRBV11-2 and TRBJ2-7, with 9 nucleotides matching TRBD1. The CDR3 loop spans 12 amino acids. V lost 1 base, J lost 10 bases, and 2 bases stayed unmatched. CDR1 is SGHAT and CDR2 is FQNNGV in the germline V gene. CDR3 in DNA: TGTGCCAGCAGCTTAGCGGACAGGGGACAGTACTTC. Its protein product is CASSLADRGQYF.

The rearrangement links TRBV20-1 to TRBJ1-2; D uncertain. This CDR3 spans 10 amino acids. The V and J ends lost 6 bases and 6 bases respectively, with 8 bases between them. Germline V lookup: CDR1 DFQATT, CDR2 SNEGSKA (reference sequence). This CDR3 reads CSATSDGYTF. CDR3 bases: TGCAGTGCAACCTCAGATGGCTACACCTTC.

This sequence joins TRBV5-4 and TRBJ2-7; TRBD1 aligns across 9 bases. CDR1 is SGHNT and CDR2 is YYREEE in the germline V gene (reference sequence). The CDR3 totals 15 residues. V gave up 6 bases and J gave up 5 bases; unmatched junction bases: 12. CDR3 protein: CASTRIGQGSNEQYF. The CDR3, as DNA: TGTGCCAGCACCCGAATAGGACAGGGGTCTAACGAGCAGTACTTC.

This clone appeared a single time. The chain uses TRBV19 and TRBJ1-5; D might be TRBD1 (5 bases). V lost 7 bases, J lost 0 bases, and 13 bases lay in between. Germline V gene sequence: CDR1 LNHDA, CDR2 SQIVND (reference sequence). There are 15 residues in the CDR3. As DNA, the CDR3 is TGTGCCAGTATTCCGGTGCAGGGTAGCAATCAGCCCCAGCATTTT. It codes for CASIPVQGSNQPQHF.

CDR3 sequence reads: CASSESSGQGREKLFF. In DNA, the CDR3 is TGTGCCAGCAGTGAAAGTAGCGGACAGGGTAGGGAAAAACTGTTTTTT. This chain connects TRBV6-1 to TRBJ1-4; 8 bases fit TRBD1. The V and J ends lost 2 bases and 8 bases, in that order; junction bases with no gene match: 10. This CDR3 is built from 16 residues. Germline lookup yields CDR1 MNHNS and CDR2 SASEGT.

The V call is TRBV19, the J call TRBJ1-2; no clear D gene. The CDR3 consists of 15 residues. In germline, CDR1 is LNHDA, CDR2 SQIVND (reference sequence). The V end was cut by 7 bases, the J end by 4 bases, with 19 bases between. This chain's CDR3 is CASNPLAGYIYGYTF. CDR3 sequence (DNA): TGTGCCAGTAACCCTTTGGCCGGGTACATCTATGGCTACACCTTC.

The J gene is TRBJ1-2, the V gene TRBV19; TRBD1 matches 10 bases. The germline gives CDR1 LNHDA, CDR2 SQIVND (reference sequence). Trimming took 5 bases from V and 4 from J; bases not matched to a gene: 10. The CDR3 is 16 amino acids. CDR3 region: CASSPEGQGGIYGYTF. The CDR3 coding sequence is TGTGCCAGTAGTCCCGAAGGACAGGGGGGAATCTATGGCTACACCTTC.

The rearrangement links TRBV5-1 to TRBJ2-1; D is undetermined. In germline, CDR1 is SGHRS, CDR2 YFSETQ. The CDR3 is made up of 11 amino acids. Trimming took off 2 bases at V and 7 bases at J, with 4 bases between the two ends. The CDR3 DNA is TGCGCCAGCAGCTTAGCAAATGAGCAGTTCTTC. Translation gives CASSLANEQFF.

The chain couples TRBV2 to TRBJ2-7; a possible D gene is TRBD2 (6 bases). Trimming left V 3 bases short and J 2 bases short, with 11 bases between. This CDR3 region has 14 residues. The germline CDR1 and CDR2 sequences are SNHLY and FYNNEI. DNA for the CDR3: TGTGCCAGCAGTGACGGCCTAGCGACCTACGAGCAGTACTTC. Translated: CASSDGLATYEQYF. Using reference TRBV2 and TRBJ2-7 for the parts outside the CDR3, the full variable domain is EPEVTQTPSHQVTQMGQEVILRCVPISNHLYFYWYRQILGQKVEFLVSFYNNEISEKSEIFDDQFSVERPDGSNFTLKIRSTKLEDSAMYFCASSDGLATYEQYFGPGTRLTVT.

The J gene is TRBJ1-4, the V gene TRBV5-1; D unclear. The V end was cut by 2 bases, the J end by 1 base, with 9 bases between. The CDR3 extends over 15 amino acids. Germline V gives CDR1 SGHRS, CDR2 YFSETQ. CDR3 protein: CASSFGRLTNEKLFF. CDR3 nucleotide sequence: TGCGCCAGCAGCTTTGGGAGGCTAACTAATGAAAAACTGTTTTTT.

In this sample, this clone turned up once. The V and J genes are TRBV19 and TRBJ2-2; D not certain. The CDR3 consists of 15 residues. V was pared by 7 bases and J by 3 bases, with 15 bases between. Germline CDR1 and CDR2: LNHDA and SQIVND (reference sequence). As DNA, the CDR3 is TGTGCCAGTAAGCGTCTCGATCTGGACACCGGGGAGCTGTTTTTT. Amino acid sequence: CASKRLDLDTGELFF. The full variable domain, completed using reference TRBV19 and TRBJ2-2, is DGGITQSPKYLFRKEGQNVTLSCEQNLNHDAMYWYRQDPGQGLRLIYYSQIVNDFQKGDIAEGYSVSREKKESFPLTVTSAQKNPTAFYLCASKRLDLDTGELFFGEGSRLTVL.

The V gene is TRBV28, the J gene TRBJ1-2; D is ambiguous. Trimming cost V 7 bases and J 8 bases, with 11 bases left between them. The CDR3 is made up of 11 amino acids. Germline assignment: CDR1 MDHEN and CDR2 SYDVKM. This chain's CDR3 is CASISMRGYTF. CDR3 bases: TGTGCCAGCATATCTATGCGCGGCTACACCTTC.

Concerning this clone: One junction end disagrees with the germline gene, perhaps due to a read error. Within the sample, other DNA sequences also encode this same CDR3. The rearrangement joins TRBV5-6 to TRBJ1-1; maybe TRBD1 (6 bases). The CDR3 totals 14 residues. Germline V lookup: CDR1 SGHDT, CDR2 YYEEEE. In DNA form, the CDR3 reads TGTGCCAGCAGCGCAACCAGGGGTTTCACTGAAGCTTTCTTC. Residues: CASSATRGFTEAFF.

The chain carries TRBV30 and TRBJ2-7, with D maybe TRBD1 (5 bases). CDR1 and CDR2 from the germline V gene are GTSNPN and SVGIG (reference sequence). The CDR3 covers 12 residues. Trimming pared 0 bases from V and 4 bases from J, leaving 7 bases between. The CDR3 reads CAWSVAGYEQYF. The CDR3 DNA reads as TGTGCCTGGAGTGTAGCAGGGTACGAGCAGTACTTC.

Note on this clone: Other DNA sequences of this sample code for an identical CDR3. The J gene is TRBJ2-7, the V gene TRBV6-6, with D tentatively TRBD2 (5 bases). This CDR3 contains 13 residues. The ends were cut back, 2 bases at V and 4 bases at J, with 9 bases in the middle. Germline V gives CDR1 MNHNY, CDR2 SVGAGI (reference sequence). CDR3 residues: CASSYAGGYEQYF. The DNA of the CDR3 is TGTGCCAGCAGTTACGCAGGAGGATACGAGCAGTACTTC.

The chain has TRBV28 and TRBJ1-2, with D maybe TRBD1 (6 bases). CDR3 size: 15 residues. Germline V gene data show CDR1 as MDHEN and CDR2 as SYDVKM. V gave up 3 bases and J gave up 0 bases, with 11 bases separating them. The CDR3: CASSFPGAANYGYTF. The CDR3 bases are TGTGCCAGCAGTTTTCCAGGGGCAGCTAACTATGGCTACACCTTC.

J is TRBJ2-5 and V is TRBV5-1, with 9 bases that match TRBD1. The J call is uncertain, as TRBJ2-7 better fits the DNA end. The CDR3 loop spans 15 amino acids. Germline V gene data show CDR1 as SGHRS and CDR2 as YFSETQ. The CDR3 region has the DNA TGCGCCAGCAGCTTGACAGGGGGCGAGGTAAACGAGCAGTACTTC. Translating it yields CASSLTGGEVNEQYF.

The chain uses TRBV28 and TRBJ2-7, with 10 bases matching TRBD2. This CDR3 has 14 residues. Germline V gives CDR1 MDHEN, CDR2 SYDVKM. Losses at the gene ends were 3 bases for V and 4 bases for J; bases not matched to a gene: 3. CDR3 sequence (DNA): TGTGCCAGCAGTTTCAGGACTAGCGGTTACGAGCAGTACTTC. Protein product: CASSFRTSGYEQYF.